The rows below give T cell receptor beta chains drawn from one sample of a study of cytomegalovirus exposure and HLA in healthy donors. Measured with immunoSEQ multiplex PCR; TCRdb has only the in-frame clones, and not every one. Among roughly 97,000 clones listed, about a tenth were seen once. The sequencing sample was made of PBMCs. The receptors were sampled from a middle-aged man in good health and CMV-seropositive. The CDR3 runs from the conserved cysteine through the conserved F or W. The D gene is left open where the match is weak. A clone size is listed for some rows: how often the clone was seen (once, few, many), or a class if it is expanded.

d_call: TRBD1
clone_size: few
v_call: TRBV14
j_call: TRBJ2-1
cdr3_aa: CASSLRTGGGNEQFF
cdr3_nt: TGTGCCAGCAGCCTACGGACAGGGGGAGGCAATGAGCAGTTCTTC

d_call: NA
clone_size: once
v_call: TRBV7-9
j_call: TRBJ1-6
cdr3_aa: CASSLSPDNSPLHF
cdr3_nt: TGTGCCAGCAGCTTGAGTCCGGATAATTCACCCCTCCACTTT

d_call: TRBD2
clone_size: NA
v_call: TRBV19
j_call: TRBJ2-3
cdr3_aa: CASRDGGRSTDTQYF
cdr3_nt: TGTGCCAGTAGGGATGGCGGGAGGAGCACAGATACGCAGTATTTT

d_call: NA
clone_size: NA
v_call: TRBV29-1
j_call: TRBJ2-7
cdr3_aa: CSVEDGGYEQYF
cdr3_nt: TGCAGCGTGGAGGACGGGGGCTACGAGCAGTACTTC

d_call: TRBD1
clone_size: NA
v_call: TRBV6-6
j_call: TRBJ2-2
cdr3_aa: CASSGQGKAGELFF
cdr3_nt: TGTGCCAGCAGCGGACAGGGGAAAGCCGGGGAGCTGTTTTTT

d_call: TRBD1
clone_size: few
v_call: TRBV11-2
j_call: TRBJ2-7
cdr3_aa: CASSAGTGGSYEQYF
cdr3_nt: TGTGCCAGCAGCGCTGGGACAGGGGGCTCCTACGAGCAGTACTTC

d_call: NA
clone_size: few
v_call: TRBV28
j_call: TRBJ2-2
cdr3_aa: CASSLHYSEGEETGELFF
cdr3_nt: TGTGCCAGCAGTCTTCACTATAGCGAGGGAGAGGAAACCGGGGAGCTGTTTTTT

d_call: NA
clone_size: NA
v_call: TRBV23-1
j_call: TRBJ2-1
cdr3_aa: CASSPSPSSGRSYNEQFF
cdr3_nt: TGCGCCAGCAGTCCATCCCCCAGCAGCGGGCGCTCCTACAATGAGCAGTTCTTC

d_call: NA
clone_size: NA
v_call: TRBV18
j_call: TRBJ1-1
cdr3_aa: CASSPGTREAFF
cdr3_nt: TGTGCCAGCTCACCAGGGACTCGAGAAGCTTTCTTT

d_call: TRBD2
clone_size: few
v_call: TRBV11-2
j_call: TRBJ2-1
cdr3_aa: CASSLVGGGPGDEQFF
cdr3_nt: TGTGCCAGCAGCTTAGTTGGGGGAGGGCCGGGGGATGAGCAGTTCTTC

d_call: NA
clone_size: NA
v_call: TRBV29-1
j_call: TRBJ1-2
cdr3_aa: CSVRQIYGYTF
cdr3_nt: TGCAGCGTTCGACAGATCTATGGCTACACCTTC

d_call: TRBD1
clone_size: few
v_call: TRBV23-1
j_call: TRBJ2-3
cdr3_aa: CASSQSHRGPDTQYF
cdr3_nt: TGCGCCAGCAGTCAATCCCACAGGGGGCCGGATACGCAGTATTTT

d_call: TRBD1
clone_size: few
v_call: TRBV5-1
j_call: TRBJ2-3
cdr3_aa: CASSLPGTGGRDTQYF
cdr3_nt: TGCGCCAGCAGCCTACCCGGGACAGGGGGCCGAGATACGCAGTATTTT

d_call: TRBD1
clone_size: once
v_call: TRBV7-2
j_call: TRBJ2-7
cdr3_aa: CASSLVGFWGQGELYEQYF
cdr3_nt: TGTGCCAGCAGCTTAGTGGGTTTTTGGGGACAGGGGGAGTTATACGAGCAGTACTTC

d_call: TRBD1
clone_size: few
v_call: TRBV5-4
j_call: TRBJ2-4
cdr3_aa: CASSPPAGTGGLIQYF
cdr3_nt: TGTGCCAGCAGCCCACCGGCCGGGACAGGGGGCCTCATTCAGTACTTC

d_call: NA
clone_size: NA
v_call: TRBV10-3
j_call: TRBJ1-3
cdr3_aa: CAIRGGSSGNTIYF
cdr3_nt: TGTGCCATCAGAGGGGGTTCTTCTGGAAACACCATATATTTT

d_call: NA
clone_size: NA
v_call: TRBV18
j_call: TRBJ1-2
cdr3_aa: CASSRLHGANTANYGYTF
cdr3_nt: TGTGCCAGCTCACGCTTACATGGGGCCAACACAGCTAACTATGGCTACACCTTC

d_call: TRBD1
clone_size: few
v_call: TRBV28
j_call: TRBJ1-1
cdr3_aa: CASSPLTGAMNTEAFF
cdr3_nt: TGTGCCAGCAGTCCGCTGACAGGGGCCATGAACACTGAAGCTTTCTTT

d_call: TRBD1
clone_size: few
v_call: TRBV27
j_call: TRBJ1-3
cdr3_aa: CASSWDRGNTIYF
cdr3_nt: TGTGCCAGCAGTTGGGACAGAGGAAACACCATATATTTT

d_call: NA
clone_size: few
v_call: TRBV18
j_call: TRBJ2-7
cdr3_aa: CASSPDSNIVFYEQYF
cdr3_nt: TGTGCCAGCTCACCGGACAGCAACATCGTTTTCTACGAGCAGTACTTC

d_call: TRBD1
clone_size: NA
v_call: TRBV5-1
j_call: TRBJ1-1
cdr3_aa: CASRISGGSEAFF
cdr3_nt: TGCGCCAGCAGAATATCAGGGGGCTCCGAAGCTTTCTTT

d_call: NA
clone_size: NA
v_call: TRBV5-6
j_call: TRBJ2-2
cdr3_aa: CASSLVAGTGELFF
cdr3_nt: TGTGCCAGCAGCTTGGTGGCAGGGACCGGGGAGCTGTTTTTT

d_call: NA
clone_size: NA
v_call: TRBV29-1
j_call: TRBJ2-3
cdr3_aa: CSVRRRQYTDTQYF
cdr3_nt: TGCAGCGTGCGCCGGAGACAGTACACAGATACGCAGTATTTT

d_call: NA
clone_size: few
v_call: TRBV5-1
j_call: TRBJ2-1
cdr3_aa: CASSSGYSSYNEQFF
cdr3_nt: TGCGCCAGCAGCTCGGGATATAGCTCCTACAATGAGCAGTTCTTC

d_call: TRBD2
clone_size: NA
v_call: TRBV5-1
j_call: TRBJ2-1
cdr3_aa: CASSSGLAGSNEQFF
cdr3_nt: TGCGCCAGCAGCTCCGGACTAGCGGGAAGCAATGAGCAGTTCTTC

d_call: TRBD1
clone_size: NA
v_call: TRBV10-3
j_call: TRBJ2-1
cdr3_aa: CAISSRDRVNEQFF
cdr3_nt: TGTGCCATCAGCTCCCGGGACAGGGTAAATGAGCAGTTCTTC

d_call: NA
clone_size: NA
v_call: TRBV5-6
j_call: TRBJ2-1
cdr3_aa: CASSSLREYNEQFF
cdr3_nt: TGTGCCAGCAGCTCTTTACGGGAGTACAATGAGCAGTTCTTC